This TCR beta chain was retrieved from a study of T cells after yellow fever vaccination (dated 2019 in TCRdb). Background for the entire study: The SMART-Seq v4 Ultra Low Input RNA kit was used to prepare libraries from fractions with low cell numbers. To track T-cell clones before and after primary and booster YFV17D yellow fever vaccination, bulk TCR alpha and beta repertoires were sequenced longitudinally. The cohort comprised two healthy male donors, one aged 18 to 30 and one aged 30 to 40 years. Blood was collected at multiple timepoints before and after primary and secondary immunization, and bulk PBMC replicates and cell subsets were isolated. Overall results and qualifications from the work: Compared with the primary T-cell response, the secondary T-cell response was faster but weaker, reaching its peak on day 5 rather than on day 15. Most clones expanded after primary vaccination (96% of CD4 and 80% to 90% of CD8) were re-detected after the booster, suggesting that broad memory maintenance occurred. FACS-sorted repertoires could contain abundant contaminating clonotypes from the bulk population, so computational filtering was required. Only a couple of donors were included in the study, so the extent to which the findings can be generalized is limited. A small share of clonotypes was detected in both CD4 and CD8 compartments, with the overlap likely arising from convergent recombination.

The treatment or condition label of this sample denotes: live attenuated yellow fever vaccine strain. At each blood-draw timepoint, two biological replicates of bulk PBMCs were collected. PBMCs were isolated from peripheral blood using a standard Ficoll-Paque protocol. RNA was extracted with TriZol from bulk PBMCs, CD4 and CD8 fractions, and dextramer-positive and dextramer-negative fractions. This clonotype was counted only a few times. Its antigen has not been determined. Base qualities are not at hand, and no much larger clone is one base apart. Synthesis of TCR cDNA relied on 5'RACE template switching, a step that introduced a universal primer site along with unique molecular identifiers. Priming for cDNA synthesis came from both the TCR alpha and TCR beta constant segments. Two PCR steps were used to amplify libraries, with sample barcodes and sequencing adapters being added in the second step. Sequencing of libraries was performed on Illumina HiSeq 2500 (2x100 bp) or NovaSeq (2x150 bp). The study's own analysis went as follows. MIGEC handled demultiplexing of reads and collapsing into UMI consensus sequences, while MiXCR performed V(D)J alignment. Vaccine-responding clonotypes were identified with edgeR using replicate PBMC samples, with FDR below 0.01 and a log2 fold change above 5 up to day 15 being required. Bulk clonotypes were assigned CD4 or CD8 identity according to which sequenced CD4 or CD8 repertoire held them at higher abundance. The public sequencing data were trimmed at Q25 with fastp and processed into clonotypes with MiXCR by TCRdb, which kept only in-frame beta chains. Rows with one shared CDR3 protein collapse into an entry with the most common genes and DNA. Clone size and V and J calls follow TCRdb, not the original study. In this sample the table shows some 600,000 distinct CDR3 sequences, 9% to 15% of which occur a single time. 14% to 15% of the sample rests with the top ten.

The V end gives up 1 base and the J end 7 bases, leaving 7 bases in the junction not matched to a gene. As encoded in the germline V gene, CDR1 is LGHNA while CDR2 is YSLEER. The CDR3 numbers 16 residues from cysteine through phenylalanine. Here the CDR3 DNA is all that survives: 48 bases in frame from base 1. Sequencing was performed on PBMCs, taken on the day of the yellow fever booster vaccination. This receptor chain uses TRBV4-3 and TRBJ2-7; TRBD2 agrees with 13 junctional bases. The receptor comes from a man aged 25-45 years who received the YFV17D yellow fever vaccine. The DNA sequence is TGCGCCAGCAGCCAAGGTTGGACTAGCGGGAGACTAGAGCAGTACTTC. Its amino acids are CASSQGWTSGRLEQYF.